This TCR beta chain came from a study of blood T cell repertoires in COVID-19. The wider study: Nucleic acid was either cDNA or gDNA, and it came from T cells, B-cell-depleted T cells, or PBMCs.

Recruited during active infection, patients (from Seattle) were subsequently followed longitudinally. TCRdb keeps only in-frame clones here, not all; method: immunoSEQ multiplex PCR. Of a few hundred thousand clones in the sample, over 85% were seen once. The CDR3 extends over 14 amino acids. Germline loops: CDR1 SNHLY, CDR2 FYNNEI. Trimming cost V 7 bases and J 5 bases; bases outside gene matches: 5. The source of this sequence is a man aged 18 to 35 with COVID-19, enrolled during active disease. V is TRBV2 and J is TRBJ2-2; 9 bases map to TRBD2. What was sequenced was peripheral blood. The CDR3 here is CASTSSGGTGELFF. In DNA, the CDR3 is TGTGCCAGCACTTCGAGCGGGGGGACCGGGGAGCTGTTTTTT.